This T cell receptor beta chain is drawn from a study of Graves' ophthalmopathy and Graves' hyperthyroidism. As for the study in general: Blood was drawn at initial diagnosis, before any treatment.

The evidence that diagnosis relied on was clinical symptoms, serum thyroxine, TRAb, thyroid ultrasound and orbital computed tomography. Study-level findings and limits: The authors also found most expanded thyroid clonotypes above 0.001 frequency in blood. A 13-signature model separated ophthalmopathy from stable hyperthyroidism, 85% to 90% sensitivity, 65% to 82% specificity.

The sequenced template was RNA, covering the TCR beta CDR3 region. Following a first-round RT-PCR that used HTBI primers, a second-round multiplex PCR was carried out. TCRdb independently ran MiXCR on the multiplex PCR reads; one entry per CDR3 protein. The table includes under 350,000 distinct CDR3 sequences, 15% to 20% detected once. This clonotype was found many times. Its antigen is undetermined. The source is an adult man with Graves' ophthalmopathy. The sample taken for sequencing was peripheral blood.

CDR3 sequence (DNA): TGTGCCAGCAGCGTATCCTCGCTAGTCGGCACAGATACGCAGTATTTT. Translating it yields CASSVSSLVGTDTQYF. The chain has TRBV9 and TRBJ2-3; no firm D call. Germline V gene sequence: CDR1 SGDLS, CDR2 YYNGEE. V was trimmed by 1 base and J by 1 base, leaving 13 bases between them. CDR3 length equals 16 residues.